This entry is about one TCR beta chain. The antigen is unknown. This sample was included in a study of blood T cells in healthy people across ages. Study results and caveats: Long-lived donors had more naive CD4+ cells and higher diversity than aged donors. With naive T cell percentage, TCR beta diversity showed a strong correlation.

CDR3 size: 15 residues. Trimming cost V 5 bases and J 0 bases; bases outside gene matches: 4. PBMCs were isolated at a quantity of at least 6.5 million per sample. Alongside a J-beta primer mix, a sample-barcoded 5' primer served in a second PCR lasting about 7 to 12 cycles. MiXCR, applied by TCRdb to the 5' RACE reads, yields one record per CDR3 protein. The data contain over a million distinct CDR3 sequences, more than 35% of them singletons. The origin of this receptor is a woman in her fifties or sixties in good health. Sequences were obtained from blood. The chain couples TRBV12-3 or TRBV12-4 to TRBJ1-5; 7 nucleotides line up with TRBD1. The CDR3, as DNA: TGTGCCAGCAGTCAGGGGGAGGATAGCAATCAGCCCCAGCATTTT. It encodes CASSQGEDSNQPQHF.